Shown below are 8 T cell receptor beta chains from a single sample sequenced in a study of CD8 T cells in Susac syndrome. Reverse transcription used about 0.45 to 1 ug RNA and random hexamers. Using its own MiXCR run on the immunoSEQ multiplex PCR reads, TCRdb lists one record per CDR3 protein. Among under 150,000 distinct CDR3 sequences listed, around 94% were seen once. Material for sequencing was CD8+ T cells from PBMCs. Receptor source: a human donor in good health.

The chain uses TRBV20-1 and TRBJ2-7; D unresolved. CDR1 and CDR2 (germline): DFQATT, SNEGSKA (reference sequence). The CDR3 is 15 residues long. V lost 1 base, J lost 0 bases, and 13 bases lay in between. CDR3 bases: TGCAGTGCTAGAGGTAGGACCCTTAGCTCCTACGAGCAGTACTTC. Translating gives CSARGRTLSSYEQYF.

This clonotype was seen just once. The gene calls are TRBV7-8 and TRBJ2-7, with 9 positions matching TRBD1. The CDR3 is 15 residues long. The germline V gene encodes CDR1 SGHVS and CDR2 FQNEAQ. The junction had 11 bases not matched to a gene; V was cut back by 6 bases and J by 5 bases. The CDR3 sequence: CASSYTGTGRNEQYF. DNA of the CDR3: TGTGCCAGCAGTTACACCGGGACAGGGAGAAACGAGCAGTACTTC.

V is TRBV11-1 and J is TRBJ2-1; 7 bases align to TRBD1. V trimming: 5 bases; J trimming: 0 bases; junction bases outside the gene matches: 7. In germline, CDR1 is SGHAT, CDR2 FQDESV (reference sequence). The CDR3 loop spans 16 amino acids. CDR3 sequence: CASSKGQVVSYNEQFF. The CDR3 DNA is TGTGCCAGCAGCAAAGGACAGGTGGTCTCCTACAATGAGCAGTTCTTC.

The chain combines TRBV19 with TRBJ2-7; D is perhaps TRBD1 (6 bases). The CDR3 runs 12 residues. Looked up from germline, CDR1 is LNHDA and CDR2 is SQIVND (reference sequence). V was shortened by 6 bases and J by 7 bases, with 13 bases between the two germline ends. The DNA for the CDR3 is TGTGCCAGTAGGCACACAGGGAATGAGCAGTACTTC. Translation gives CASRHTGNEQYF. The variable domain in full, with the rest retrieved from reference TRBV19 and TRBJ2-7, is DGGITQSPKYLFRKEGQNVTLSCEQNLNHDAMYWYRQDPGQGLRLIYYSQIVNDFQKGDIAEGYSVSREKKESFPLTVTSAQKNPTAFYLCASRHTGNEQYFGPGTRLTVT.

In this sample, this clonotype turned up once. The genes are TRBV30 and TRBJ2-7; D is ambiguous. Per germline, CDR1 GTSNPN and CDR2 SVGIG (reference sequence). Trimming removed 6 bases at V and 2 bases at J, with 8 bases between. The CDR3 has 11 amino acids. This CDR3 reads CACENPYEQYF. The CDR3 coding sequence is TGTGCCTGTGAAAATCCCTACGAGCAGTACTTC.

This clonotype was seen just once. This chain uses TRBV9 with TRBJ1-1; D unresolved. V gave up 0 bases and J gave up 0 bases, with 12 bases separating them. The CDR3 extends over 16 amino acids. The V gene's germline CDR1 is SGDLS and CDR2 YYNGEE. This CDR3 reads CASSVGVQTMNTEAFF. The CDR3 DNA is TGTGCCAGCAGCGTAGGAGTTCAGACCATGAACACTGAAGCTTTCTTT.

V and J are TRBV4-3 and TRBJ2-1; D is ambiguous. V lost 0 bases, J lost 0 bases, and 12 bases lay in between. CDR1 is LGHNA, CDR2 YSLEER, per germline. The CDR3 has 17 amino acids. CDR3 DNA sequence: TGCGCCAGCAGCCAAGAAACAGCCCCGAGCTCCTACAATGAGCAGTTCTTC. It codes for CASSQETAPSSYNEQFF.

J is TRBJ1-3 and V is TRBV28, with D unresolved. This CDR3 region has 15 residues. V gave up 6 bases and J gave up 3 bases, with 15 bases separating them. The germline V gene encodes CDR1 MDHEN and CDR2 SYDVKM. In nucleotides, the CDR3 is TGTGCCAGCAGCCCCCCCTCCCTCTATGGAAACACCATATATTTT. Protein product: CASSPPSLYGNTIYF.